This T cell receptor beta chain was identified in a study of blood T cell repertoires in COVID-19. Authors' data handling: Using reference gene primer amplification, nucleated cell counts were estimated. Only in-frame clones appear in the TCRdb table, and some are missing; sequencing was by immunoSEQ multiplex PCR. The D gene and trimming were derived from the DNA, and the V and J assignments and clone size from that table. The sample comprises 200,000 to 250,000 clones, about 84% of which are singletons, and roughly 7.6% rests with the top ten. The CDR3 has 14 residues. J was trimmed by 5 bases and V by 4 bases; bases with no gene match: 3. The V gene's germline CDR1 is LGHDT and CDR2 YNNKEL (reference sequence).

This chain joins TRBV3-1 (or the pseudogene TRBV3-2) and TRBJ1-2; 11 bases fit TRBD1. This clonotype originated in a woman older than 75 with COVID-19, enrolled during active disease. Sequencing was done on a sample of peripheral blood. CDR3 in DNA: TGTGCCAGCAGCCCGAGGGACAGGGGGTATGGCTACACCTTC. Amino acid sequence: CASSPRDRGYGYTF.